The rows below give T cell receptor beta chains drawn from one sample of a study of early T cells in non-severe SARS-CoV-2 infection. TCRdb reprocessed the 5' RACE reads via MiXCR and lists one record per CDR3 protein. This table has 24,000 or so distinct CDR3 sequences, 5.5% appearing once. The material sequenced was whole blood. The receptor source for this set is an adult who was a healthcare worker with PCR-confirmed SARS-CoV-2 infection or an uninfected control (not recorded which). Each CDR3 is given with its conserved first and last residue. The order of the fields is V gene, D gene, J gene, clone size, CDR3 DNA, CDR3 protein. A D gene is named only where the DNA matches it firmly. Rows give clone size only sometimes, using once, few, many, or a class for an expanded clone.

v_gene: TRBV10-3; d_gene: NA; j_gene: TRBJ2-1; abundance: NA; CDR3nt: TGTGCCATCAGTTCCGGGGAGGCGTCCTACAATGAGCAGTTCTTC; CDR3aa: CAISSGEASYNEQFF
v_gene: TRBV11-2; d_gene: NA; j_gene: TRBJ2-5; abundance: NA; CDR3nt: TGTGCCAGCAGCTCGGCCTGGGAGACCCAGTACTTC; CDR3aa: CASSSAWETQYF
v_gene: TRBV6-1; d_gene: NA; j_gene: TRBJ1-5; abundance: few; CDR3nt: TGTGCCAGCAGAGAGTCCCGAGGCAATCAGCCCCAGCATTTT; CDR3aa: CASRESRGNQPQHF
v_gene: TRBV24-1; d_gene: NA; j_gene: TRBJ2-5; abundance: many; CDR3nt: TGTGCCACCCAACGGGGCTTCCAAGAGACCCAGTACTTC; CDR3aa: CATQRGFQETQYF
v_gene: TRBV20-1; d_gene: NA; j_gene: TRBJ2-1; abundance: few; CDR3nt: TGCAGTGCTCCCTTCGAGGGTGTATCAAACAATGAGCAGTTCTTC; CDR3aa: CSAPFEGVSNNEQFF
v_gene: TRBV28; d_gene: NA; j_gene: TRBJ2-5; abundance: few; CDR3nt: TGTGCCAGCAGTTTGCACGGGGTCCGGGAGACCCAGTACTTC; CDR3aa: CASSLHGVRETQYF
v_gene: TRBV7-6; d_gene: NA; j_gene: TRBJ1-4; abundance: NA; CDR3nt: TGTGCCAGCAGCCCTGAGGACAGTACAGTGCCTAATGAAAAACTGTTTTTT; CDR3aa: CASSPEDSTVPNEKLFF
v_gene: TRBV7-9; d_gene: NA; j_gene: TRBJ2-7; abundance: few; CDR3nt: TGTGCCAGCAGCGCCCAGGGCGGCAACTACGAGCAGTACTTC; CDR3aa: CASSAQGGNYEQYF
v_gene: TRBV29-1; d_gene: NA; j_gene: TRBJ1-1; abundance: many; CDR3nt: TGCAGCGTTGAATTGAGCACTGAAGCTTTCTTT; CDR3aa: CSVELSTEAFF
v_gene: TRBV5-1; d_gene: TRBD2; j_gene: TRBJ2-3; abundance: NA; CDR3nt: TGCGCCAGCAGCTTGGGACTAGCGGGGGTCACAGATACGCAGTATTTT; CDR3aa: CASSLGLAGVTDTQYF
v_gene: TRBV11-2; d_gene: NA; j_gene: TRBJ2-7; abundance: many; CDR3nt: TGTGCCAGCAGCTTAGATCTGGGGACCTACGAGCAGTACTTC; CDR3aa: CASSLDLGTYEQYF
v_gene: TRBV25-1; d_gene: NA; j_gene: TRBJ1-1; abundance: few; CDR3nt: TGTGCCAGCAGTGAATATCAGAAGAACACTGAAGCTTTCTTT; CDR3aa: CASSEYQKNTEAFF
v_gene: TRBV3-1; d_gene: NA; j_gene: TRBJ1-6; abundance: many; CDR3nt: TGTGCCAGCAGCCCGACAGGTAATTCACCCCTCCACTTT; CDR3aa: CASSPTGNSPLHF
v_gene: TRBV28; d_gene: TRBD2; j_gene: TRBJ2-4; abundance: many; CDR3nt: TGTGCCAGCAGTTCTAGCGGGGGGGCGATGGTTCAGTACTTC; CDR3aa: CASSSSGGAMVQYF
v_gene: TRBV25-1; d_gene: NA; j_gene: TRBJ1-1; abundance: NA; CDR3nt: TGTGCCAGCAGCAAACAGGGAACTGAAGCTTTCTTT; CDR3aa: CASSKQGTEAFF
v_gene: TRBV21-1; d_gene: NA; j_gene: TRBJ2-2; abundance: few; CDR3nt: TGTGCCAGCAAACCCCCCGGGACTATAAGAACCGGGGAGCTGTTTTTT; CDR3aa: CASKPPGTIRTGELFF
v_gene: TRBV28; d_gene: NA; j_gene: TRBJ1-1; abundance: NA; CDR3nt: TGTGCCAGCAGTTTACTGGATAACACTGAAGCTTTCTTT; CDR3aa: CASSLLDNTEAFF
v_gene: TRBV7-6; d_gene: NA; j_gene: TRBJ2-7; abundance: few; CDR3nt: TGTGCCAGCAGCCGGGGCGGAGGGTACGAGCAGTACTTC; CDR3aa: CASSRGGGYEQYF
v_gene: TRBV7-8; d_gene: NA; j_gene: TRBJ2-7; abundance: many; CDR3nt: TGTGCCAGCAGCCCAACCCCGGGACGTCTGAGGGACTACGAGCAGTACTTC; CDR3aa: CASSPTPGRLRDYEQYF
v_gene: TRBV11-2; d_gene: NA; j_gene: TRBJ1-4; abundance: many; CDR3nt: TGTGCCAGCAGCTTCCGGTCAGGGGCGACTAATGAAAAACTGTTTTTT; CDR3aa: CASSFRSGATNEKLFF